Shown below are 14 T cell receptor beta chains from a single sample sequenced in a study of identical twins. MiXCR was run by TCRdb on the 5' RACE reads, yielding one entry per CDR3 protein. The table lists hundreds of thousands of distinct CDR3 sequences, around 20% of them singletons. The same data also contributed to another study, on T cells expressing NK-cell markers.

Sequencing was carried out using PBMCs. These receptors were obtained from a woman younger than 30 in good health.

The chain couples TRBV15 to TRBJ2-7; D not resolved. The germline V gene encodes CDR1 LNHNV and CDR2 YYDKDF (reference sequence). Between the trimmed V and J ends, which lost 2 bases and 0 bases, there was a span of 17 bases. This CDR3 has 17 amino acids. In nucleotides, the CDR3 is TGTGCCACCAGCAGAATTCAGAACAGCGCTATCTCCTACGAGCAGTACTTC. Its translation: CATSRIQNSAISYEQYF.

This chain links TRBV12-3 or TRBV12-4 with TRBJ1-2; 7 bases are shared with TRBD1. J gave up 3 bases and V 6 bases, and 4 bases lay outside the gene matches. The CDR3 is 13 residues long. The CDR3 sequence is CASRPGQHYGYTF. In nucleotides, the CDR3 is TGTGCCAGCAGACCGGGACAGCACTATGGCTACACCTTC.

The rearrangement uses TRBV27 and TRBJ2-3; maybe TRBD1 (5 bases). Trimming shortened V by 6 bases and J by 5 bases, and 18 bases separated the two germline ends. Germline V gene lookup returns CDR1 MNHEY and CDR2 SMNVEV (reference sequence). This CDR3 comprises 15 residues. The CDR3 spells CASRQGPRRGDTQYF. The CDR3 DNA is TGTGCCAGCAGACAAGGCCCTAGAAGGGGAGATACGCAGTATTTT.

The J gene is TRBJ2-5, the V gene TRBV29-1, with D possibly TRBD1 on 5 matching bases. CDR1 and CDR2 (germline): SQVTM, ANQGSEA. This CDR3 is built from 14 residues. Trimming shortened V by 1 base and J by 1 base, and 10 bases separated the two germline ends. The CDR3 spells CSVEGGAPQETQYF. As DNA, the CDR3 is TGCAGCGTTGAAGGGGGCGCCCCCCAAGAGACCCAGTACTTC. Looking up the rest from reference TRBV29-1 and TRBJ2-5 gives the full variable domain: SAVISQKPSRDICQRGTSLTIQCQVDSQVTMMFWYRQQPGQSLTLIATANQGSEATYESGFVIDKFPISRPNLTFSTLTVSNMSPEDSSIYLCSVEGGAPQETQYFGPGTRLLVL.

This chain uses TRBV29-1 with TRBJ1-1; D is undetermined. CDR1 and CDR2 from the germline V gene are SQVTM and ANQGSEA. Trimming cost V 4 bases and J 1 base, with 16 bases left between them. CDR3 length equals 15 residues. Here the CDR3 reads CSVGEGPRANTEAFF. The CDR3 DNA follows: TGCAGCGTTGGCGAGGGTCCCCGCGCGAACACTGAAGCTTTCTTT.

The V gene is TRBV5-1, the J gene TRBJ2-1; 10 nucleotides match TRBD1. CDR3 length: 16 residues. The ends lost 3 bases at V and 11 bases at J; junction bases unmatched: 14. Germline CDR1 is SGHRS and CDR2 is YFSETQ. The CDR3 reads CASSWGWGQGFEQQFF. The CDR3 DNA reads as TGCGCCAGCAGCTGGGGGTGGGGACAGGGGTTCGAGCAGCAGTTCTTC.

This clonotype was detected only a few times. V and J are TRBV7-2 and TRBJ2-5; no clear D. This CDR3 is 16 amino acids long. V shed 1 base and J shed 0 bases, with 12 bases lying between them. CDR1 and CDR2 (germline): SGHTA, FQGNSA. The CDR3 coding sequence is TGTGCCAGCAGCTTAGGCGCGCGGCCGTACCAAGAGACCCAGTACTTC. Its protein is CASSLGARPYQETQYF.

This clonotype has ten or more counts. This chain joins TRBV7-9 and TRBJ2-3; D possibly corresponds to TRBD1 (6 bases). The germline V gene has CDR1 SEHNR and CDR2 FQNEAQ (reference sequence). The V gene lost 6 bases and the J gene lost 2 bases, with 18 bases spanning the gap. CDR3 length: 16 amino acids. In nucleotides, the CDR3 is TGTGCCAGCAGTTCCGTTTACAGGGTATCCACAGATACGCAGTATTTT. Translation gives CASSSVYRVSTDTQYF.

This clonotype was seen a handful of times. The chain combines TRBV9 with TRBJ2-2; 7 bases agree with TRBD2. Trimming removed 2 bases from V and 5 bases from J; junction bases left unmatched: 6. The CDR3 loop spans 15 amino acids. Germline values: CDR1 SGDLS, CDR2 YYNGEE. The CDR3 region has the DNA TGTGCCAGCAGCGTTGACGGGAGGCAAACCGGGGAGCTGTTTTTT. Translation: CASSVDGRQTGELFF. Supplemented by reference TRBV9 and TRBJ2-2, the full variable domain reads DSGVTQTPKHLITATGQRVTLRCSPRSGDLSVYWYQQSLDQGLQFLIQYYNGEERAKGNILERFSAQQFPDLHSELNLSSLELGDSALYFCASSVDGRQTGELFFGEGSRLTVL.

The J gene is TRBJ1-2, the V gene TRBV12-3 or TRBV12-4, with 7 bases aligning to TRBD1. The CDR3 covers 15 residues. V trimming: 5 bases; J trimming: 6 bases; junction bases outside the gene matches: 12. CDR3 bases: TGTGCCAGCAGTGCCCACCGGGACAGCACGGATGGCTACACCTTC. Its translation is CASSAHRDSTDGYTF.

This clonotype came up a few times. This chain connects TRBV18 to TRBJ2-5, with a weak D call TRBD2 (6 bases). Germline V lookup: CDR1 KGHSH, CDR2 LQKENI. Trimming left V 5 bases short and J 5 bases short, with 12 bases between. The CDR3 sequence is 13 residues long. The CDR3 DNA reads as TGTGCCAGCTCAGGAGGGTACTATGAGACCCAGTACTTC. Protein: CASSGGYYETQYF.

V and J are TRBV29-1 and TRBJ2-2, with D perhaps TRBD2 (5 bases). Trimming cost V 1 base and J 6 bases, with 9 bases left between them. The CDR3 loop spans 13 amino acids. Per germline, CDR1 SQVTM and CDR2 ANQGSEA. The CDR3 nucleotides are TGCAGCGTTGAAGTGGCGGGTCCCGGGGAGCTGTTTTTT. This sequence encodes CSVEVAGPGELFF.

This clonotype has at least ten counts. The V call is TRBV9, the J call TRBJ1-1; D is possibly TRBD1 (5 bases). V was cut by 3 bases and J by 0 bases, with 9 bases left in between. The CDR3 runs 14 residues. Germline V lookup: CDR1 SGDLS, CDR2 YYNGEE. CDR3: CASSALGVNTEAFF. The CDR3 nucleotides read TGTGCCAGCAGCGCCCTGGGGGTGAACACTGAAGCTTTCTTT.

The chain employs TRBV10-3 and TRBJ2-7; 9 bases match TRBD1. V was pared by 8 bases and J by 5 bases, with 4 bases of the junction left unmatched. Germline lookup yields CDR1 ENHRY and CDR2 SYGVKD. The CDR3 extends over 12 amino acids. In DNA form, the CDR3 reads TGTGCCATCTGGGACAGGGATGACGAGCAGTACTTC. Its protein product is CAIWDRDDEQYF.